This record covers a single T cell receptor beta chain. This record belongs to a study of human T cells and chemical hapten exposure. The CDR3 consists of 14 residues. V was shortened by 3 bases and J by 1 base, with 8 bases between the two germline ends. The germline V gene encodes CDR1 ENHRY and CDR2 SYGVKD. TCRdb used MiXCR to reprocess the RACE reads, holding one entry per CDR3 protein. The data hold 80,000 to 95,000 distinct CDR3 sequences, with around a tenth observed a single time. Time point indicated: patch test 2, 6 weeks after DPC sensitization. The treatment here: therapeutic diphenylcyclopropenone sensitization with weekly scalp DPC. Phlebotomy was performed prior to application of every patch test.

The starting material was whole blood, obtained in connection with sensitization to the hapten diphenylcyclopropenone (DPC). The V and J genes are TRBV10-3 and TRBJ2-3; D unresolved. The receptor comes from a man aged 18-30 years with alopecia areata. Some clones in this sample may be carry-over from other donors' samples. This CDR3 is CAISDGRGTDTQYF. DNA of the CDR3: TGTGCCATCAGTGACGGACGGGGCACAGATACGCAGTATTTT.